This TCR beta chain emerged from a study of Ad26.COV2.S vaccination and SARS-CoV-2 variants. Turning to the study itself: This donor came from the COV1001 trial of Ad26.COV2.S. Study outcomes and limitations: Reportedly, spike-specific CD8+ and CD4+ T cell responses achieved substantial breadth once vaccination had taken place. For non-spike TCRs, breadth in vaccine recipients resembled that in placebo recipients.

With respect to this clone: What it binds is unknown.

Unmatched junction bases numbered 5, after V lost 6 bases and J lost 0 bases. Germline V gene data show CDR1 as SGHTA and CDR2 as FQGNSA. This CDR3 region has 14 residues. The data were produced by immunoSEQ multiplex PCR, yet TCRdb's version contains in-frame clones alone and is incomplete. The sample has roughly 680,000 clones; roughly 90% are singletons. The treatment here: roughly 19 received Ad26.COV2.S at low or high dose, single or two shots; 5 received placebo; per-sample allocation not given. Sampling was performed 63 days after the first vaccine or placebo injection. Sequenced here: peripheral blood, sampled in a trial of Ad26.COV2.S vaccine versus placebo. This receptor was identified in a person aged 18-65 years who received the Ad26.COV2.S COVID-19 vaccine or a placebo. The rearrangement links TRBV7-2 to TRBJ2-7, with 7 bases identical to TRBD1. The CDR3 here is CASRQGPTSYEQYF. For the CDR3, the DNA is TGTGCCAGCAGACAGGGGCCAACCTCCTACGAGCAGTACTTC. Combining the CDR3 with reference TRBV7-2 and TRBJ2-7 gives the whole variable domain GAGVSQSPSNKVTEKGKDVELRCDPISGHTALYWYRQSLGQGLEFLIYFQGNSAPDKSGLPSDRFSAERTGGSVSTLTIQRTQQEDSAVYLCASRQGPTSYEQYFGPGTRLTVT.